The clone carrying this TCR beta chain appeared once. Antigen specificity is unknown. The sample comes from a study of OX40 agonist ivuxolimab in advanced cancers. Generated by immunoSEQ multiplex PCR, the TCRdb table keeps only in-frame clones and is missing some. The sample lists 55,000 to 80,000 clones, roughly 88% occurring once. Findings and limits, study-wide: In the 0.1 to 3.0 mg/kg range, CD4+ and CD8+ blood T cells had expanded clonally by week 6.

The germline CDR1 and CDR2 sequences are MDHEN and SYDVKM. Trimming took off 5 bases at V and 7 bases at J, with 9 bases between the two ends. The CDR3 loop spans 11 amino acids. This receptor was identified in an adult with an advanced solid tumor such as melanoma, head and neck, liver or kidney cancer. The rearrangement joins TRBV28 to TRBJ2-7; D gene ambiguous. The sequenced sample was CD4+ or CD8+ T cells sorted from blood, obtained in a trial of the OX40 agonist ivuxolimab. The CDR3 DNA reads TGTGCCAGCAGTACCTCTGGAGAGCAGTACTTC. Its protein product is CASSTSGEQYF.